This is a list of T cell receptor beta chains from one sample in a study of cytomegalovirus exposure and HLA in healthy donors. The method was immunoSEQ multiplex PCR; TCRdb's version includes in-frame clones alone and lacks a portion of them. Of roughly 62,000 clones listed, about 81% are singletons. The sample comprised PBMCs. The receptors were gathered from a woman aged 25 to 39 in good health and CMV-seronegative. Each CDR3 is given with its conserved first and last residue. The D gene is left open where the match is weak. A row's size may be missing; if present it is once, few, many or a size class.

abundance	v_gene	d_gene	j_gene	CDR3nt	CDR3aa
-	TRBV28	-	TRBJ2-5	TGTGCCAGCAGTCCGGACCGGGGCCAAGAGACCCAGTACTTC	CASSPDRGQETQYF
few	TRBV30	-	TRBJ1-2	TGTGCCTGGAGCCCAAGACAGGTCCCCTATGGCTACACCTTC	CAWSPRQVPYGYTF
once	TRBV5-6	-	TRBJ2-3	TGTGCCAGCAGCTTCTGGGCTACCAGCACAGATACGCAGTATTTT	CASSFWATSTDTQYF
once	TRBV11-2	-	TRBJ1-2	TGTGCCAGCAGCTTAGCGACAGATGGCTACACCTTC	CASSLATDGYTF
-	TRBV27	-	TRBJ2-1	TGTGCCAGCAGTTTATCGGGGGGGCCATACAATGAGCAGTTCTTC	CASSLSGGPYNEQFF
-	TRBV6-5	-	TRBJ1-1	TGTGCCAGCAGTCGCGGATCCCTGGGGGGCACTGAAGCTTTCTTT	CASSRGSLGGTEAFF
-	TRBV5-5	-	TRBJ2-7	TGTGCCAGCAGCTCCCCACAGGGCGTTACCTCCTACGAGCAGTACTTC	CASSSPQGVTSYEQYF
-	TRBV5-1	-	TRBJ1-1	TGCGCCAGCAGCCCCGCAGGGGACACTGAAGCTTTCTTT	CASSPAGDTEAFF
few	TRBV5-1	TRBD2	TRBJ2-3	TGCGCCAGCAGCTTGGCCAGCGGGGGGGCTAGCACAGATACGCAGTATTTT	CASSLASGGASTDTQYF
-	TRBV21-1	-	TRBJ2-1	TGTGCCAGCAGCAAAGGTCGTGGTGCGGGACTATACCTTTCCTACAATGAGCAGTTCTTC	CASSKGRGAGLYLSYNEQFF
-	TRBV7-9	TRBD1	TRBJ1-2	TGTTCCAGCAGCTTATCTACAGGGGCTAGCTATGGCTACACCTTC	CSSSLSTGASYGYTF
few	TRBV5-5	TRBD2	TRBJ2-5	TGTGCCAGCAGCCCACCCCGACTAGCCCAAGAGACCCAGTACTTC	CASSPPRLAQETQYF
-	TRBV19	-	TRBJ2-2	TGTGCCAGTAGCTCTTCTATGGGGCCCGGGGAGCTGTTTTTT	CASSSSMGPGELFF
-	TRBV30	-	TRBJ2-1	TGTGCCTGGAGTGCGGTTAGCGGTCCCTACAATGAGCAGTTCTTC	CAWSAVSGPYNEQFF
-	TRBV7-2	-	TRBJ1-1	TGTGCCAGCAAGGACTACCCCGGGAAGGCTACTGAAGCTTTCTTT	CASKDYPGKATEAFF
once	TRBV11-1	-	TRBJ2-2	TGTGCCAGCAGCCGCCGCGACAGAAACACCGGGGAGCTGTTTTTT	CASSRRDRNTGELFF
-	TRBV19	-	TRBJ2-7	TGTGCCAGTAGGGGTAGGCAGGGTGACGAGCAGTACTTC	CASRGRQGDEQYF
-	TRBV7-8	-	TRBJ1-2	TGTGCCAGCAGCTTAGCGGAGGGGCAGGGTGGTGGCTACACCTTC	CASSLAEGQGGGYTF
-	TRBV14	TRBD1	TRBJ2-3	TGTGCCAGTACGAGCACGAGACAGGGGTTAACTAGCACAGATACGCAGTATTTT	CASTSTRQGLTSTDTQYF
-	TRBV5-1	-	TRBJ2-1	TGCGCCAGCAGCTTCGCGGACAATGAGCAGTTCTTC	CASSFADNEQFF
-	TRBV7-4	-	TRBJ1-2	TGTGCCAGCAGCTCAGCCGGTGGCACCTCGAGGAGCTACACCTTC	CASSSAGGTSRSYTF
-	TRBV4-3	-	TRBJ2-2	TGCGCCAGCAGCCAAGCTAGGCTGAACACCGGGGAGCTGTTTTTT	CASSQARLNTGELFF
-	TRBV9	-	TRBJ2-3	TGTGCCAGCAGCCTCCTCGGAGGTGGGATGAGCACAGATACGCAGTATTTT	CASSLLGGGMSTDTQYF
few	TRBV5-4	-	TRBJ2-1	TGTGCCAGCAGCTCTGTAGCCCGCAATGAGCAGTTCTTC	CASSSVARNEQFF
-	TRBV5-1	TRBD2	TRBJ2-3	TGCGCCAGCAGCCTCCCGACTAGCGGCACAGATACGCAGTATTTT	CASSLPTSGTDTQYF
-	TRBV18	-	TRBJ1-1	TGTGCCAGCTCTCCGGACAGCTCTAACACTGAAGCTTTCTTT	CASSPDSSNTEAFF
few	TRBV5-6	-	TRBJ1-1	TGTGCCAGCAGCTTGTATAACACTGAAGCTTTCTTT	CASSLYNTEAFF
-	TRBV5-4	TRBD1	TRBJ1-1	TGTGCCAGCAGGTCCTTGAGGGACAGTGGAACTGAAGCTTTCTTT	CASRSLRDSGTEAFF
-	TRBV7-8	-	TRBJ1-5	TGTGCCAGCAGCCCCGATAGAGCGTTGAATCAGCCCCAGCATTTT	CASSPDRALNQPQHF
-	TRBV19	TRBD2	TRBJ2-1	TGTGCCAGTAGTGTCCCGGGACTAGCGAATGAGCAGTTCTTC	CASSVPGLANEQFF
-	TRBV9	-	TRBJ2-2	TGTGCCAGCAGCCAAGGACTGAACACCGGGGAGCTGTTTTTT	CASSQGLNTGELFF
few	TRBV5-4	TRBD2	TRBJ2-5	TGTGCCAGCAGCTTACTAGCGGGGGGGCGGACCCAGTACTTC	CASSLLAGGRTQYF
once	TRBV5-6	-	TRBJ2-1	TGTGCCAGCAGCCTGCGGACTAAAAGAGAGCAGTTCTTC	CASSLRTKREQFF
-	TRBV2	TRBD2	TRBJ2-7	TGTGCCAGCAGCGCCGGACTAGCGGGAGTCTCCTACGAGCAGTACTTC	CASSAGLAGVSYEQYF
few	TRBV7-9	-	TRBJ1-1	TGTGCCAGCAGCTTAGCGGCGGCGGGGCTGGCTGAAGCTTTCTTT	CASSLAAAGLAEAFF
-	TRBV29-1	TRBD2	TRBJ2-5	TGCAGCGCACCCCCGGCGGGAGATGGGGAGACCCAGTACTTC	CSAPPAGDGETQYF
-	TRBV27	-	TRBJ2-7	TGTGCCAGCAGTTTTTCTAGGTCCTACGAGCAGTACTTC	CASSFSRSYEQYF
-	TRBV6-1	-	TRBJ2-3	TGTGCCAGCAGTGAAACCGGGACACAGCTTGGCACAGATACGCAGTATTTT	CASSETGTQLGTDTQYF
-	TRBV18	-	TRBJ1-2	TGTGCCAGCTCACCGGGAGCTAACTATGGCTACACCTTC	CASSPGANYGYTF
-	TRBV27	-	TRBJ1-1	TGTGCCAGCAGTACCTCCGGGACATTTCTGAACACTGAAGCTTTCTTT	CASSTSGTFLNTEAFF
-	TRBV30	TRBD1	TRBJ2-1	TGTGCCTGGAGTCCGGGACAGGGCAATGAGCAGTTCTTC	CAWSPGQGNEQFF
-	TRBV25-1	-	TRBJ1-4	TGTGCCAGCAGTGAGAAGGGGTCAAGGGAAAAACTGTTTTTT	CASSEKGSREKLFF
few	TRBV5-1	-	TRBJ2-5	TGCGCCAGCAGCTTGGCTGAGGAGACCCAGTACTTC	CASSLAEETQYF
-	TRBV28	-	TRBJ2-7	TGTGCCAGCAGTCTCCTCCAGGCCGCCTACGAGCAGTACTTC	CASSLLQAAYEQYF
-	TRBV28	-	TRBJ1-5	TGTGCCAGCAGTTTTCGAGGACAGTCCCCCAATCAGCCCCAGCATTTT	CASSFRGQSPNQPQHF
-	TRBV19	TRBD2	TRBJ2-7	TGTGCCAGTGGGACTAGCGGGAGTTACGAGCAGTACTTC	CASGTSGSYEQYF
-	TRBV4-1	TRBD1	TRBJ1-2	TGCGCCAGCAGCCACAGGGGGCGTGGCTACACCTTC	CASSHRGRGYTF
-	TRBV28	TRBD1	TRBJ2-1	TGTGCCAGCAGCTTAGACAGGGGGGCCTACAATGAGCAGTTCTTC	CASSLDRGAYNEQFF
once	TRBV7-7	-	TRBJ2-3	TGTGCTAGCAGCTTAGACGTAGGCACAGATACGCAGTATTTT	CASSLDVGTDTQYF
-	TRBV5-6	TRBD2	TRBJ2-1	TGTGCCAGCAGCACCGGACTAGCGGTCGATGAGCAGTTCTTC	CASSTGLAVDEQFF
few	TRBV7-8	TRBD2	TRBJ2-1	TGTGCCAGCAGCTTAGATGGCGGGACTAGTGCCTACAATGAGCAGTTCTTC	CASSLDGGTSAYNEQFF
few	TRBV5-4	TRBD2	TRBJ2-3	TGTGCCAGCAGCTTTGGCGGGAGGATCGTGGGAGATACGCAGTATTTT	CASSFGGRIVGDTQYF
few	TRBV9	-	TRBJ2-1	TGTGCCAGCAGCGCGCGGGACGCTCCCTACAATGAGCAGTTCTTC	CASSARDAPYNEQFF
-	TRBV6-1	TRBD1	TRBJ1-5	TGTGCCAGCAGTGGACAGGGGGCAGGAGGACATCAGCCCCAGCATTTT	CASSGQGAGGHQPQHF
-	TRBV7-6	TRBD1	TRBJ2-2	TGTGCCAGCAGCTCCACAGGGGGTCTGAACACCGGGGAGCTGTTTTTT	CASSSTGGLNTGELFF
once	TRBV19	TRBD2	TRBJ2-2	TGTGCCAGTAGTATAGGTCCGGGACTAGCGGGCCTCGGGGAGCTGTTTTTT	CASSIGPGLAGLGELFF
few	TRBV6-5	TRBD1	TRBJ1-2	TGTGCCAGCAGTTACGACAGGGAAGGTAGTGGCTACACCTTC	CASSYDREGSGYTF
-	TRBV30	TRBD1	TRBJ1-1	TGTGCCTGGAGCCACTTAGGACAGGGCGAGACTTTCTTT	CAWSHLGQGETFF